The T cell receptor beta chain under discussion was sequenced for a study of T cell repertoires in cytomegalovirus infection. This clonotype was seen ten or more times. TCRdb reprocessed the reads via MiXCR and lists one record per CDR3 protein. The sample carries about 230,000 distinct CDR3 sequences, about 7% recorded once. CDR3 length: 12 residues. V lost 8 bases and J 2 bases, leaving 10 bases between the germline ends. Sequences were obtained from PBMCs. The chain is built from TRBV12-3 or TRBV12-4 and TRBJ2-7; D unclear. This receptor was obtained from a human donor in good health (CMV status not recorded). Some clones in this sample may be carry-over from other donors' samples. The DNA of the CDR3 is TGTGCCAGCGGCGGTCTGGCCTACGAGCAGTACTTC. This encodes CASGGLAYEQYF.